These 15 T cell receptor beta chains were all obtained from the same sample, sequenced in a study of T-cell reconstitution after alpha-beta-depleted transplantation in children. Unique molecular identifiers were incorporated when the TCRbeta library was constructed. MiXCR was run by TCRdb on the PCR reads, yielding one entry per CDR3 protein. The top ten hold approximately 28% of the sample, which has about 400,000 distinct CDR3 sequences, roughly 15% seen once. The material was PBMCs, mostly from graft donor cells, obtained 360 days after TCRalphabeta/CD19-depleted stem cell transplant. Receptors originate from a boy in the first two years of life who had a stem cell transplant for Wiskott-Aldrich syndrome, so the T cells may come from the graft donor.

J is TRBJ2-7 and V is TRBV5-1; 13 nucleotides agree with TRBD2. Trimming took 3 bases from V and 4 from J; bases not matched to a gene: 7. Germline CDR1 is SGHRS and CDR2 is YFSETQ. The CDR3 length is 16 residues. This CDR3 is CASSSGLAGVLYEQYF. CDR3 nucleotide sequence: TGCGCCAGCAGCTCCGGACTAGCGGGAGTCCTTTACGAGCAGTACTTC.

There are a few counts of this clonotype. In DNA form, the CDR3 reads TGCGCCAGCAGAGGGGGACACACTGAAGCTTTCTTT. It is translated as CASRGGHTEAFF. This chain links TRBV5-1 with TRBJ1-1; D perhaps matches TRBD1 (6 bases). CDR3 length: 12 amino acids. Deletions cut 5 bases from V and 3 bases from J, with 8 bases between. Germline assignment: CDR1 SGHRS and CDR2 YFSETQ. The full variable domain, completed using reference TRBV5-1 and TRBJ1-1, is KAGVTQTPRYLIKTRGQQVTLSCSPISGHRSVSWYQQTPGQGLQFLFEYFSETQRNKGNFPGRFSGRQFSNSRSEMNVSTLELGDSALYLCASRGGHTEAFFGQGTRLTVV.

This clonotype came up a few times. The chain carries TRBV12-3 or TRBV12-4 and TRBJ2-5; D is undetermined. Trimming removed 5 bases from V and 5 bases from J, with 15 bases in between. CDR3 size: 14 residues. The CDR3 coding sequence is TGTGCCAGCAGTCCCCCCGATTTTAGGGAGACCCAGTACTTC. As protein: CASSPPDFRETQYF.

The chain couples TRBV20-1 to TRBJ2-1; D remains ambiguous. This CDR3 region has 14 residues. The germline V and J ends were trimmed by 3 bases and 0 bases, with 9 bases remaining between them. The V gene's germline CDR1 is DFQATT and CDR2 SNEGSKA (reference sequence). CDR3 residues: CSASVLRSYNEQFF. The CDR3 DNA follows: TGCAGTGCTAGCGTACTCCGCTCCTACAATGAGCAGTTCTTC.

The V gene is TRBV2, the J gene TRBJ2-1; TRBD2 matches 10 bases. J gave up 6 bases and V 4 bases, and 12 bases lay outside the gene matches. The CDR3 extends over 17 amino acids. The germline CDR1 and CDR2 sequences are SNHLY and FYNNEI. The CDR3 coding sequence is TGTGCCAGCAGTGGCCTGAAGGGACTAGCGACACGCAATGAGCAGTTCTTC. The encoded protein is CASSGLKGLATRNEQFF.

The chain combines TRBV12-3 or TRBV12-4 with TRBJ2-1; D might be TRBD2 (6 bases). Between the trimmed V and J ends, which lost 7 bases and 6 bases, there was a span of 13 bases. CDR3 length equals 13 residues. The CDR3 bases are TGTGCCAGCACCGATGGGCGGGGCAATGAGCAGTTCTTC. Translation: CASTDGRGNEQFF.

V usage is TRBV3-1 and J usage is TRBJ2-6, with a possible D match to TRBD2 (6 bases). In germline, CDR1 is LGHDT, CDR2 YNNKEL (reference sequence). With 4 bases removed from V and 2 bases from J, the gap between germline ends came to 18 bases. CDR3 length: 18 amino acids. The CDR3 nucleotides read TGTGCCAGCAGCCGGTGGGGTTGGAGGGAAACTGGGGCCAACGTCCTGACTTTC. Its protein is CASSRWGWRETGANVLTF.

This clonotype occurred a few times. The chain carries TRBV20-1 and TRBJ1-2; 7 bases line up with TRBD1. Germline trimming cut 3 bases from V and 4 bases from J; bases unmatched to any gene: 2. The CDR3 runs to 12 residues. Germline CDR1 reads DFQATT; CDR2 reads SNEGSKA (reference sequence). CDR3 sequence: CSASRQGYGYTF. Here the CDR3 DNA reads TGCAGTGCTAGCAGACAGGGCTATGGCTACACCTTC.

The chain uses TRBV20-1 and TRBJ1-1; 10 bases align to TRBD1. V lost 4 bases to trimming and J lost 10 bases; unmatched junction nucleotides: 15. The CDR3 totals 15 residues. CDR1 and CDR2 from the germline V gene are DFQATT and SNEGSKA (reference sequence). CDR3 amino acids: CSANRDRGRRERAFF. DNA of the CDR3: TGCAGTGCTAACCGGGACAGGGGTCGCCGGGAGCGAGCTTTCTTT.

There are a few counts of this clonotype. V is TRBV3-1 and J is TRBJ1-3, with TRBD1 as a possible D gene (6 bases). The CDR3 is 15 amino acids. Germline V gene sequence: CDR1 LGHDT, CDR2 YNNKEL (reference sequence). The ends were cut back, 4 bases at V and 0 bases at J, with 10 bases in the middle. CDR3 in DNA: TGTGCCAGCAGCCCCGGACAGAACTCTGGAAACACCATATATTTT. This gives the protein CASSPGQNSGNTIYF.

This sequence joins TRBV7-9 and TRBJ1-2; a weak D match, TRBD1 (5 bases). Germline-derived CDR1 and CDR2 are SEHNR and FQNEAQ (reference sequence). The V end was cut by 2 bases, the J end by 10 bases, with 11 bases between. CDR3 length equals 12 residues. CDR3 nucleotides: TGTGCCAGCAGCTTATTCGGGGGGACCTACACCTTC. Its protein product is CASSLFGGTYTF.

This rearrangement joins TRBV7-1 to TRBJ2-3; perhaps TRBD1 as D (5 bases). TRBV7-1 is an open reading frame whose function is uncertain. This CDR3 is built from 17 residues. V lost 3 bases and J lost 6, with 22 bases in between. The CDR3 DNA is TGTGCCAGCAGCTCTAAGCCCAGGGATGGGCCTGACGATACGCAGTATTTT. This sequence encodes CASSSKPRDGPDDTQYF.

The CDR3 DNA reads as TGCGCCAGCAGCTTGACTGGACAGGGGGCCTACGAGCAGTACTTC. Amino acids: CASSLTGQGAYEQYF. The chain couples TRBV5-1 to TRBJ2-7, with 10 bases matching TRBD1. CDR1 SGHRS and CDR2 YFSETQ come from the germline V gene. The length of the CDR3 is 15 residues. The ends lost 1 base at V and 2 bases at J; junction bases unmatched: 3.

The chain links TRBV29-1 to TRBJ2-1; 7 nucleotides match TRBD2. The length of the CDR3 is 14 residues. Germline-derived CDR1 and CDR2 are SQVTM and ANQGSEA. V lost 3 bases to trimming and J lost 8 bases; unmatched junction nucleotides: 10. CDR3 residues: CSVEREGLFDEQFF. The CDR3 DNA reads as TGCAGCGTTGAGAGGGAGGGCCTTTTTGATGAGCAGTTCTTC.

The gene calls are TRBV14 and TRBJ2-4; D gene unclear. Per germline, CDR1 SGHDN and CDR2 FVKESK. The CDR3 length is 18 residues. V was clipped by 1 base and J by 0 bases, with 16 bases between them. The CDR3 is CASSQGNHVVLAKNIQYF. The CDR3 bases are TGTGCCAGCAGCCAAGGCAACCACGTAGTATTAGCCAAAAACATTCAGTACTTC.